These 13 T cell receptor beta chains were all obtained from the same sample, sequenced in a study of control samples from healthy donors and cancer patients. The data were produced by immunoSEQ multiplex PCR, yet TCRdb's version contains in-frame clones alone and is incomplete. The sample yields tens of thousands of clones, around nine tenths seen once. Specimen: blood. Every receptor here comes from an older woman in good health.

The chain combines TRBV9 with TRBJ2-3, with D perhaps TRBD1 (6 bases). V was clipped by 2 bases and J by 1 base, with 11 bases between them. This CDR3 has 15 amino acids. CDR1 and CDR2 from the germline V gene are SGDLS and YYNGEE. The CDR3 DNA sequence: TGTGCCAGCAGCGTCCAGGGGCTGGGCACAGATACGCAGTATTTT. The encoded protein is CASSVQGLGTDTQYF. The full variable domain, rest sourced from reference TRBV9 and TRBJ2-3, is DSGVTQTPKHLITATGQRVTLRCSPRSGDLSVYWYQQSLDQGLQFLIQYYNGEERAKGNILERFSAQQFPDLHSELNLSSLELGDSALYFCASSVQGLGTDTQYFGPGTRLTVL.

CDR3 residues: CASSRPGLNTGELFF. The CDR3 DNA follows: TGTGCCAGCAGCCGCCCAGGTCTCAACACCGGGGAGCTGTTTTTT. This sequence joins TRBV5-4 and TRBJ2-2; no definite D call. Per germline, CDR1 SGHNT and CDR2 YYREEE (reference sequence). V was shortened by 4 bases and J by 2 bases, with 12 bases between the two germline ends. The CDR3 covers 15 residues.

The CDR3 sequence: CASSLEAGGTYNEQFF. The CDR3, as DNA: TGTGCCAGCAGCTTAGAAGCGGGAGGGACCTACAATGAGCAGTTCTTC. V gene TRBV11-3 combines with J gene TRBJ2-1; 10 bases are a match to TRBD2. Germline V gene data show CDR1 as SGHNT and CDR2 as YENEEA. This CDR3 is 16 amino acids long. Trimming at V came to 0 bases and at J to 2 bases, leaving 1 base not matched to a gene.

This clone was seen just once. V and J are TRBV27 and TRBJ2-3; 7 nucleotides line up with TRBD1. V was clipped by 5 bases and J by 1 base; unmatched bases: 9. Germline V CDR1 and CDR2: MNHEY, SMNVEV (reference sequence). The CDR3 totals 16 residues. CDR3 in DNA: TGTGCCAGCAGTGCCCGACAGGGTAGAGGCACAGATACGCAGTATTTT. Translated: CASSARQGRGTDTQYF.

V usage is TRBV24-1 and J usage is TRBJ2-5, with 11 nucleotides matching TRBD2. J was trimmed by 2 bases and V by 3 bases; bases with no gene match: 4. CDR1 KGHDR and CDR2 SFDVKD come from the germline V gene. The CDR3 sequence is 16 residues long. The CDR3 loop is CATSDTGTSGQETQYF. The CDR3 DNA follows: TGTGCCACCAGTGATACCGGGACTAGCGGACAAGAGACCCAGTACTTC.

The chain recombines TRBV6-6 with TRBJ1-2; TRBD1 matches 9 bases. V was clipped by 0 bases and J by 4 bases; unmatched bases: 0. Per the germline V gene, CDR1 is MNHNY and CDR2 is SVGAGI (reference sequence). The CDR3 length is 14 residues. CDR3 nucleotide sequence: TGTGCCAGCAGTTACTCGGACAGGGGCTATGGCTACACCTTC. Amino acid sequence: CASSYSDRGYGYTF.

V gene TRBV5-8 combines with J gene TRBJ2-1; the D gene is possibly TRBD2 (6 bases). CDR3 length: 14 amino acids. V dropped 6 bases and J dropped 5 bases, with 15 bases sitting between them. Germline V gene data show CDR1 as SGHTS and CDR2 as YDEGEE. The CDR3 DNA reads TGTGCCAGCACCCTGTTCGGGAGAGACAATGAGCAGTTCTTC. It is translated as CASTLFGRDNEQFF.

The chain has TRBV28 and TRBJ1-1; D call uncertain. The CDR3 length is 12 residues. Trimming pared 10 bases from V and 4 bases from J, leaving 13 bases between. From germline, CDR1 is MDHEN and CDR2 SYDVKM. The CDR3 DNA reads as TGTGCCACCTTCCGAGTTGGCACTGAAGCTTTCTTT. This codes for CATFRVGTEAFF.

This rearrangement joins TRBV5-8 to TRBJ1-1; TRBD1 is a possible D gene (5 bases). CDR1 SGHTS and CDR2 YDEGEE come from the germline V gene. The ends were cut back, 0 bases at V and 3 bases at J, with 9 bases in the middle. The CDR3 spans 14 residues. DNA for the CDR3: TGTGCCAGCAGCTTGGCGAGGGGCCACACTGAAGCTTTCTTT. This codes for CASSLARGHTEAFF. Full variable domain (remainder filled in from reference TRBV5-8 and TRBJ1-1): EAGVTQSPTHLIKTRGQQATLRCSPISGHTSVYWYQQALGLGLQFLLWYDEGEERNRGNFPPRFSGRQFPNYSSELNVNALELEDSALYLCASSLARGHTEAFFGQGTRLTVV.

The chain links TRBV6-6 to TRBJ2-5, with a tentative D call TRBD2 (5 bases). Germline V gene lookup returns CDR1 MNHNY and CDR2 SVGAGI (reference sequence). Between the trimmed V and J ends, which lost 0 bases and 4 bases, there was a span of 12 bases. This CDR3 region has 15 residues. Here the CDR3 reads CASSYSNGRGETQYF. The DNA for the CDR3 is TGTGCCAGCAGTTACTCAAACGGACGGGGAGAGACCCAGTACTTC.

This clone appeared once. The chain combines TRBV2 with TRBJ1-3; D gene uncertain. The CDR3 runs to 16 residues. The V end was cut by 4 bases, the J end by 4 bases, with 17 bases between. CDR1 is SNHLY, CDR2 FYNNEI, per germline. The CDR3 loop reads CASSGSQKGRGNTIYF. The CDR3 nucleotides read TGTGCCAGCAGTGGTTCCCAGAAAGGACGGGGAAACACCATATATTTT.

This chain links TRBV28 with TRBJ1-1; 7 nucleotides line up with TRBD1. This CDR3 region has 18 residues. The V and J ends lost 6 bases and 0 bases, in that order; junction bases with no gene match: 16. The V gene's germline CDR1 is MDHEN and CDR2 SYDVKM. DNA of the CDR3: TGTGCCAGCAGCCCCGCCGGGACAGATCCTCTCATGAACACTGAAGCTTTCTTT. Protein product: CASSPAGTDPLMNTEAFF.

The genes are TRBV5-1 and TRBJ1-1; 7 nucleotides align to TRBD1. The trim removed 0 bases at V and 4 bases at J, leaving 6 bases unmatched. CDR3 size: 15 residues. Germline V lookup: CDR1 SGHRS, CDR2 YFSETQ. The CDR3 DNA reads TGCGCCAGCAGCTTGGCGACAGGGTCTAGCACTGAAGCTTTCTTT. Translation: CASSLATGSSTEAFF.